This entry lists 19 T cell receptor beta chains sequenced from one sample in a study of blood T cell repertoires in COVID-19 (dated by TCRdb to about 2020). The protocol used for the library was the immunoSEQ multiplex PCR assay. TCRdb obtained this table from immuneACCESS and retained in-frame rearrangements with V and J assigned. These tables miss some clones; where compared with another copy, unresolved V genes account for less than half of the shortfall, and the remainder is unexplained. For this sample there are about 200,000 clones; roughly 90% appear just once. Together, the top ten hold approximately 8.1% of the sample. The specimen sequenced was PBMCs or T cells enriched from blood (not recorded which). The source is a woman aged 18-35 years who had recovered from COVID-19.

A few counts support this clone. The chain recombines TRBV9 with TRBJ1-1, with a possible D match to TRBD1 (6 bases). Germline V gives CDR1 SGDLS, CDR2 YYNGEE. This CDR3 is built from 16 residues. The germline V and J ends were trimmed by 4 bases and 4 bases, with 20 bases remaining between them. For the CDR3, the DNA is TGTGCCAGCAGCCCTGGGGGGGCACTCGGCAGCACTGAAGCTTTCTTT. It is translated as CASSPGGALGSTEAFF.

This clone was observed a few times. The chain carries TRBV18 and TRBJ1-2; 9 positions match TRBD1. J was trimmed by 2 bases and V by 2 bases; bases with no gene match: 18. CDR1 is KGHSH, CDR2 LQKENI, per germline. The CDR3 sequence is 20 residues long. The chain's CDR3 is CASSPGPPGTGSRPNYGYTF. DNA for the CDR3: TGTGCCAGCTCACCAGGCCCCCCCGGGACAGGGAGCAGGCCAAACTATGGCTACACCTTC. The full variable domain, in which reference TRBV18 and TRBJ1-2 provide the parts outside the CDR3, is NAGVMQNPRHLVRRRGQEARLRCSPMKGHSHVYWYRQLPEEGLKFMVYLQKENIIDESGMPKERFSAEFPKEGPSILRIQQVVRGDSAAYFCASSPGPPGTGSRPNYGYTFGSGTRLTVV.

This clone has only one observation. The genes are TRBV25-1 and TRBJ1-2, with 10 bases lining up with TRBD1. After removal of 7 bases from V and 2 bases from J, the junction contained 4 bases not matched to a gene. Germline assignment: CDR1 MGHDK and CDR2 SYGVNS. This CDR3 has 14 amino acids. Written as DNA, the CDR3 is TGTGCCAGCACTAAGGACAGGGGGAACTATGGCTACACCTTC. This translates into CASTKDRGNYGYTF.

The chain combines TRBV10-3 with TRBJ1-5, with 8 nucleotides matching TRBD1. The length of the CDR3 is 17 residues. CDR1 is ENHRY and CDR2 is SYGVKD in the germline V gene. J gave up 5 bases and V 0 bases, and 9 bases lay outside the gene matches. CDR3 sequence (DNA): TGTGCCATCAGTGAGTCGACGGGGACAGGAGGGTATCAGCCCCAGCATTTT. Amino acids: CAISESTGTGGYQPQHF.

The rearrangement links TRBV27 to TRBJ1-1; 8 bases map to TRBD1. Germline CDR1 is MNHEY and CDR2 is SMNVEV (reference sequence). After removal of 5 bases from V and 5 bases from J, the junction contained 13 bases not matched to a gene. The CDR3 sequence is 16 residues long. CDR3 in DNA: TGTGCCAGCAGTCACCAAACCTTCAGGGGGCGAACTGAAGCTTTCTTT. Amino acids: CASSHQTFRGRTEAFF.

The chain carries TRBV28 and TRBJ2-3; tentatively, D is TRBD2 (5 bases). The CDR3 loop spans 12 amino acids. Germline values: CDR1 MDHEN, CDR2 SYDVKM. V shed 5 bases and J shed 5 bases, with 8 bases lying between them. The CDR3 region has the DNA TGTGCCAGCAGTGGGGAGATAGATACGCAGTATTTT. Translation: CASSGEIDTQYF. Complete variable domain (other parts from reference TRBV28 and TRBJ2-3): DVKVTQSSRYLVKRTGEKVFLECVQDMDHENMFWYRQDPGLGLRLIYFSYDVKMKEKGDIPEGYSVSREKKERFSLILESASTNQTSMYLCASSGEIDTQYFGPGTRLTVL.

This chain joins TRBV3-1 (or the pseudogene TRBV3-2) and TRBJ2-6; D gene ambiguous. Trimming cost V 6 bases and J 0 bases, with 3 bases left between them. CDR3 length equals 13 residues. From germline, CDR1 is LGHDT and CDR2 YNNKEL (reference sequence). CDR3 bases: TGTGCCAGCAGTATCTCTGGGGCCAACGTCCTGACTTTC. Translation: CASSISGANVLTF.

V is TRBV5-1 and J is TRBJ2-2, with TRBD1 matching 11 bases. Germline-derived CDR1 and CDR2 are SGHRS and YFSETQ. Losses at the gene ends were 4 bases for V and 4 bases for J; bases not matched to a gene: 3. This CDR3 contains 15 residues. DNA of the CDR3: TGCGCCAGCAGCGGGACAGGGGGAAGCACCGGGGAGCTGTTTTTT. It codes for CASSGTGGSTGELFF.

This CDR3 reads CASSFRNTEAFF. Written as DNA, the CDR3 is TGTGCCAGCAGCTTCAGGAACACTGAAGCTTTCTTT. The gene calls are TRBV7-8 and TRBJ1-1; D is ambiguous. CDR1 is SGHVS and CDR2 is FQNEAQ in the germline V gene. The CDR3 runs 12 residues. V lost 3 bases and J lost 1, with 3 bases in between.

This clone has a handful of counts. This chain joins TRBV3-1 (or the pseudogene TRBV3-2) and TRBJ2-5, with TRBD2 matching 8 bases. Germline CDR1 reads LGHDT; CDR2 reads YNNKEL (reference sequence). This CDR3 has 16 residues. Trimming at V came to 4 bases and at J to 5 bases, leaving 12 bases not matched to a gene. CDR3 loop: CASSPSSGGQDETQYF. As DNA, the CDR3 is TGTGCCAGCAGCCCTTCAAGCGGGGGACAAGACGAGACCCAGTACTTC.

Comments on this clone: One junction end disagrees with the germline gene, perhaps due to a read error. The rearrangement links TRBV28 to TRBJ1-5; the D gene is possibly TRBD1 (5 bases). The CDR3 runs 14 residues. From germline, CDR1 is MDHEN and CDR2 SYDVKM. The CDR3 bases are TGTGCCAGCGGTTTCCGGGGGAGCAATCAGCCCCAGCATTTT. This gives the protein CASGFRGSNQPQHF. Looking up the rest from reference TRBV28 and TRBJ1-5 gives the full variable domain: DVKVTQSSRYLVKRTGEKVFLECVQDMDHENMFWYRQDPGLGLRLIYFSYDVKMKEKGDIPEGYSVSREKKERFSLILESASTNQTSMYLCASGFRGSNQPQHFGDGTRLSIL.

This clone was detected only a few times. V gene TRBV4-1 combines with J gene TRBJ2-7; 8 positions match TRBD1. V lost 0 bases to trimming and J lost 1 base; unmatched junction nucleotides: 5. The CDR3 covers 16 residues. Germline CDR1 and CDR2: MGHRA and YSYEKL. The CDR3 reads CASSQERGQASYEQYF. CDR3 in DNA: TGCGCCAGCAGCCAAGAAAGGGGACAGGCTTCCTACGAGCAGTACTTC.

The rearrangement links TRBV2 to TRBJ2-3; D may be TRBD2 (6 bases). The CDR3 runs to 11 residues. V lost 4 bases to trimming and J lost 7 bases, with 6 bases between them. Looked up from germline, CDR1 is SNHLY and CDR2 is FYNNEI. The CDR3 coding sequence is TGTGCCAGCAGTGGGGACTATACGCAGTATTTT. Protein sequence: CASSGDYTQYF.

The chain combines TRBV24-1 with TRBJ2-2, with 7 bases fitting TRBD2. Trimming took 5 bases from V and 0 from J; bases not matched to a gene: 8. Looked up from germline, CDR1 is KGHDR and CDR2 is SFDVKD. The CDR3 consists of 17 residues. The CDR3 DNA is TGTGCCACCAGTGGAACAACTAGCGCCGCGAACACCGGGGAGCTGTTTTTT. Protein product: CATSGTTSAANTGELFF.

The gene calls are TRBV29-1 and TRBJ1-2; 10 bases are shared with TRBD1. The CDR3 is 13 residues long. Trimming cost V 8 bases and J 8 bases; bases outside gene matches: 11. In germline, CDR1 is SQVTM, CDR2 ANQGSEA. The CDR3 nucleotides are TGCAGCCCCAGCGGGACAGGGGTGTCAGGCTACACCTTC. As protein: CSPSGTGVSGYTF.

The rearrangement uses TRBV14 and TRBJ1-2; possible D gene TRBD1, 6 bases. V was pared by 0 bases and J by 0 bases, with 11 bases between. Germline CDR1 and CDR2: SGHDN and FVKESK. The CDR3 is made up of 16 amino acids. CDR3 amino acids: CASSQDWGPTNYGYTF. The CDR3, as DNA: TGTGCCAGCAGCCAAGATTGGGGGCCTACTAACTATGGCTACACCTTC.

The chain links TRBV19 to TRBJ1-4; 11 bases agree with TRBD1. Losses at the gene ends were 5 bases for V and 8 bases for J; bases not matched to a gene: 7. Germline loops: CDR1 LNHDA, CDR2 SQIVND (reference sequence). CDR3 length equals 15 residues. This CDR3 is CASSVGQGAREKLFF. The CDR3 DNA reads as TGTGCCAGTAGTGTCGGACAGGGGGCGAGGGAAAAACTGTTTTTT.

This rearrangement joins TRBV19 to TRBJ2-6; TRBD2 matches at 8 bases. Unmatched junction bases numbered 5, after V lost 5 bases and J lost 2 bases. The length of the CDR3 is 16 residues. Germline CDR1 LNHDA, CDR2 SQIVND (reference sequence). The DNA of the CDR3 is TGTGCCAGTAGTCCCGGGGGGGCTGCTGGGGCCAACGTCCTGACTTTC. Its translation: CASSPGGAAGANVLTF.

The rearrangement uses TRBV6-5 and TRBJ1-3; no reliable D call. The CDR3 length is 15 residues. The germline V and J ends were trimmed by 2 bases and 0 bases, with 8 bases remaining between them. Germline-derived CDR1 and CDR2 are MNHEY and SVGAGI. CDR3 nucleotides: TGTGCCAGCAGTTACGGGCCAGCCTCTGGAAACACCATATATTTT. Protein sequence: CASSYGPASGNTIYF.